Following are 27 T cell receptor beta chains from one sample sequenced in a study of blood T cell repertoires in COVID-19. The data were produced by immunoSEQ multiplex PCR, yet TCRdb's version contains in-frame clones alone and is incomplete. The repertoire includes 25,000 to 30,000 clones, around 90% of them detected once, and under 2.5% sits in the top ten. Material for sequencing was peripheral blood. These receptors came from a man aged 45-60 years with active COVID-19.

This chain uses TRBV2 with TRBJ2-3; 9 bases fit TRBD2. This CDR3 has 16 amino acids. Per germline, CDR1 SNHLY and CDR2 FYNNEI. V gave up 4 bases and J gave up 2 bases; unmatched junction bases: 7. Written as DNA, the CDR3 is TGTGCCAGCAGTGCCCTGGCGGGGGGGGACACAGATACGCAGTATTTT. Protein sequence: CASSALAGGDTDTQYF.

V is TRBV7-9 and J is TRBJ2-7; 10 bases fit TRBD2. Germline V CDR1 and CDR2: SEHNR, FQNEAQ (reference sequence). The CDR3 runs 16 residues. V lost 0 bases and J lost 3; bases outside the gene matches: 5. In nucleotides, the CDR3 is TGTGCCAGCAGCTTAGCGTGGACTAGCGGCGGCTACGAGCAGTACTTC. Translating gives CASSLAWTSGGYEQYF.

This chain uses TRBV18 with TRBJ1-2; D is perhaps TRBD1 (6 bases). The ends were cut back, 3 bases at V and 5 bases at J, with 10 bases in the middle. CDR1 is KGHSH, CDR2 LQKENI, per germline. This CDR3 region has 13 residues. CDR3 DNA: TGTGCCAGCTCACCCGGGACATATTATGGCTACACCTTC. It translates to CASSPGTYYGYTF.

The chain uses TRBV20-1 and TRBJ1-2; D uncertain. Deletions cut 6 bases from V and 2 bases from J, with 7 bases between. CDR1 and CDR2 (germline): DFQATT, SNEGSKA (reference sequence). This CDR3 has 11 residues. This CDR3 reads CSARQNYGYTF. The DNA of the CDR3 is TGCAGTGCCAGGCAGAACTATGGCTACACCTTC.

The genes are TRBV10-1 and TRBJ1-1, with a tentative D call TRBD1 (5 bases). CDR1 and CDR2 (germline): WNHNN, SYGVQD (reference sequence). The CDR3 runs to 16 residues. The germline V and J ends were trimmed by 4 bases and 0 bases, with 15 bases remaining between them. The DNA for the CDR3 is TGCGCCAGCAGTGCAGGCGACAGCCTTATGAACACTGAAGCTTTCTTT. Translation gives CASSAGDSLMNTEAFF.

The chain employs TRBV18 and TRBJ2-5; TRBD1 matches 8 bases. This CDR3 comprises 13 residues. The ends lost 5 bases at V and 4 bases at J; junction bases unmatched: 3. Germline CDR1 and CDR2: KGHSH and LQKENI. The CDR3 loop reads CASSRDRGETQYF. The CDR3 DNA reads as TGTGCCAGCTCAAGAGACAGGGGAGAGACCCAGTACTTC. The full variable domain, completed using reference TRBV18 and TRBJ2-5, is NAGVMQNPRHLVRRRGQEARLRCSPMKGHSHVYWYRQLPEEGLKFMVYLQKENIIDESGMPKERFSAEFPKEGPSILRIQQVVRGDSAAYFCASSRDRGETQYFGPGTRLLVL.

V is TRBV28 and J is TRBJ2-5; 9 positions agree with TRBD2. The V segment lost 4 bases and the J segment 5 bases; nucleotides outside the gene matches: 17. Germline loops: CDR1 MDHEN, CDR2 SYDVKM. This CDR3 is 18 amino acids long. The CDR3 DNA is TGTGCCAGCAGTTCCCCAAGGGGTCAAAGGACTAGCGAGGAGACCCAGTACTTC. It specifies CASSSPRGQRTSEETQYF.

The chain employs TRBV28 and TRBJ1-1; D is perhaps TRBD1 (6 bases). The CDR3 loop spans 14 amino acids. In germline, CDR1 is MDHEN, CDR2 SYDVKM. CDR3 nucleotide sequence: TGTGAGACGCGAAGGGGGGGTATGAACACTGAAGCTTTCTTT. It specifies CETRRGGMNTEAFF.

The chain combines TRBV5-1 with TRBJ2-1, with 8 bases that match TRBD1. Per germline, CDR1 SGHRS and CDR2 YFSETQ. V trimming: 4 bases; J trimming: 6 bases; junction bases outside the gene matches: 12. This CDR3 has 16 amino acids. In DNA, the CDR3 is TGCGCCAGCAGCCCGACAGGGGTTTCACCACCCAATGAGCAGTTCTTC. Translating it yields CASSPTGVSPPNEQFF.

This chain connects TRBV3-1 (or the pseudogene TRBV3-2) to TRBJ2-5; 8 bases align to TRBD2. Germline V gene data show CDR1 as LGHDT and CDR2 as YNNKEL (reference sequence). The V segment lost 0 bases and the J segment 2 bases; nucleotides outside the gene matches: 8. CDR3 length: 17 amino acids. As DNA, the CDR3 is TGTGCCAGCAGCCAAGATCATGGCGGGGGGCGACAAGAGACCCAGTACTTC. Its translation: CASSQDHGGGRQETQYF.

The chain uses TRBV6-1 and TRBJ2-7, with D possibly being TRBD2 (6 bases). Germline CDR1 MNHNS, CDR2 SASEGT. The V end lost 2 bases, the J end lost 0 bases, and 11 bases lay between the germline ends. The CDR3 has 15 amino acids. The CDR3 spells CASSELSGSSYEQYF. The CDR3 DNA is TGTGCCAGCAGTGAACTTAGCGGTAGCTCCTACGAGCAGTACTTC.

This chain uses TRBV7-9 with TRBJ2-7; 9 bases map to TRBD1. The length of the CDR3 is 16 residues. Germline V lookup: CDR1 SEHNR, CDR2 FQNEAQ (reference sequence). V gave up 5 bases and J gave up 6 bases; unmatched junction bases: 14. CDR3 residues: CASSPFSRDRVSEQYF. In nucleotides, the CDR3 is TGTGCCAGCAGCCCATTCTCCCGGGACAGGGTTAGCGAGCAGTACTTC.

This chain joins TRBV20-1 and TRBJ2-2; 8 positions match TRBD1. The CDR3 has 14 amino acids. With 3 bases clipped from V and 6 bases from J, the junction kept 6 bases outside the gene matches. The germline gives CDR1 DFQATT, CDR2 SNEGSKA (reference sequence). As DNA, the CDR3 is TGCAGTGCTAGTGCAGGGGGCAGGTCCGGGGAGCTGTTTTTT. This codes for CSASAGGRSGELFF.

The V gene is TRBV14, the J gene TRBJ2-5; 13 bases line up with TRBD2. Germline CDR1 is SGHDN and CDR2 is FVKESK. The CDR3 runs 16 residues. J gave up 4 bases and V 4 bases, and 6 bases lay outside the gene matches. CDR3 region: CASSRGLAGAVETQYF. The DNA for the CDR3 is TGTGCCAGCAGCCGCGGACTAGCGGGAGCGGTAGAGACCCAGTACTTC.

The V call is TRBV5-1, the J call TRBJ2-1, with TRBD2 matching over 8 bases. The V segment lost 2 bases and the J segment 6 bases; nucleotides outside the gene matches: 4. The germline V gene encodes CDR1 SGHRS and CDR2 YFSETQ. CDR3 length: 14 residues. The CDR3 sequence is CASSLAGVGNEQFF. The DNA for the CDR3 is TGCGCCAGCAGCTTAGCGGGAGTAGGCAATGAGCAGTTCTTC.

This clone was seen just once. The gene calls are TRBV11-3 and TRBJ1-3; D remains ambiguous. The CDR3 has 13 residues. CDR1 is SGHNT and CDR2 is YENEEA in the germline V gene. V was clipped by 5 bases and J by 4 bases, with 9 bases between them. In nucleotides, the CDR3 is TGTGCCAGCAGCGGCCCGTCGGGAAACACCATATATTTT. The encoded protein is CASSGPSGNTIYF. The full variable domain, with the rest looked up from reference TRBV11-3 and TRBJ1-3, is EAGVVQSPRYKIIEKKQPVAFWCNPISGHNTLYWYLQNLGQGPELLIRYENEEAVDDSQLPKDRFSAERLKGVDSTLKIQPAELGDSAVYLCASSGPSGNTIYFGEGSWLTVV.

The chain links TRBV7-2 to TRBJ2-7; 8 bases are shared with TRBD2. This CDR3 contains 16 residues. Germline CDR1 SGHTA, CDR2 FQGNSA. Losses at the gene ends were 5 bases for V and 6 bases for J; bases not matched to a gene: 15. The CDR3 reads CASSPRRASGPREQYF. DNA for the CDR3: TGTGCCAGCAGCCCGAGGAGGGCTAGCGGGCCCCGCGAGCAGTACTTC. The variable domain in full, completed from reference TRBV7-2 and TRBJ2-7, reads GAGVSQSPSNKVTEKGKDVELRCDPISGHTALYWYRQSLGQGLEFLIYFQGNSAPDKSGLPSDRFSAERTGGSVSTLTIQRTQQEDSAVYLCASSPRRASGPREQYFGPGTRLTVT.

The gene calls are TRBV24-1 and TRBJ1-5; no reliable D call. Germline V gene data show CDR1 as KGHDR and CDR2 as SFDVKD. This CDR3 is built from 14 residues. The V gene lost 3 bases and the J gene lost 0 bases, with 5 bases spanning the gap. CDR3: CATSDNYSNQPQHF. CDR3 sequence (DNA): TGTGCCACCAGTGATAATTATAGCAATCAGCCCCAGCATTTT.

DNA of the CDR3: TGTGCCAGCAGCTTAGTTGAGGCCTTTAACAAAGCTTTCTTT. Translation gives CASSLVEAFNKAFF. The chain employs TRBV7-8 and TRBJ1-1, with no clear D. From germline, CDR1 is SGHVS and CDR2 FQNEAQ. The CDR3 covers 14 residues. V was shortened by 1 base and J by 9 bases, with 15 bases between the two germline ends.

The chain recombines TRBV28 with TRBJ1-3, with 8 bases that match TRBD1. This CDR3 is 16 amino acids long. The J segment lost 0 bases and the V segment lost 5 bases, leaving 6 bases of the junction unmatched. The V gene's germline CDR1 is MDHEN and CDR2 SYDVKM. The DNA for the CDR3 is TGTGCCAGCAGTACCCACACAGGGGGCTCTGGAAACACCATATATTTT. Its translation: CASSTHTGGSGNTIYF.

The chain recombines TRBV7-9 with TRBJ2-6; D uncertain. Trimming stripped 4 bases from V and 0 bases from J, with 4 bases between. This CDR3 region has 14 residues. Germline CDR1 is SEHNR and CDR2 is FQNEAQ (reference sequence). The DNA for the CDR3 is TGTGCCAGCAGCTCGGGCTCTGGGGCCAACGTCCTGACTTTC. This sequence encodes CASSSGSGANVLTF.

The rearrangement links TRBV19 to TRBJ2-1; a weak D match, TRBD2 (7 bases). Germline V gene data show CDR1 as LNHDA and CDR2 as SQIVND (reference sequence). The CDR3 is made up of 14 amino acids. V was cut by 4 bases and J by 12 bases, with 19 bases left in between. CDR3 in amino acids: CASSNSMMGGGQFF. The CDR3 nucleotides read TGTGCCAGTAGTAACTCCATGATGGGAGGGGGGCAGTTCTTC.

The chain combines TRBV28 with TRBJ2-7, with D perhaps TRBD2 (5 bases). The CDR3 length is 14 residues. In germline, CDR1 is MDHEN, CDR2 SYDVKM. Trimming shortened V by 6 bases and J by 9 bases, and 21 bases separated the two germline ends. The CDR3 nucleotides read TGTGCCAGCAGCCCGGGTCGGGAAATAACTTGGCAGTACTTC. Translating it yields CASSPGREITWQYF.

The chain combines TRBV19 with TRBJ1-1, with TRBD1 as a possible D gene (5 bases). The CDR3 contains 12 residues. Trimming removed 10 bases at V and 7 bases at J, with 16 bases between. Germline V CDR1 and CDR2: LNHDA, SQIVND (reference sequence). The CDR3, as DNA: TGTGCCATCCTCGGGAGAACAGGTGAAGCTTTCTTT. Residues: CAILGRTGEAFF.

CDR3 sequence reads: CAISEPGSGVDNEQFF. The DNA for the CDR3 is TGTGCCATCAGTGAGCCGGGGAGCGGGGTAGACAATGAGCAGTTCTTC. J is TRBJ2-1 and V is TRBV10-3; TRBD2 matches 7 bases. Germline-derived CDR1 and CDR2 are ENHRY and SYGVKD. The V and J ends lost 2 bases and 5 bases, in that order; junction bases with no gene match: 9. The CDR3 consists of 16 residues.

The rearrangement joins TRBV12-3 or TRBV12-4 to TRBJ2-1; D is ambiguous. V lost 8 bases and J lost 1, with 9 bases in between. The CDR3 sequence is 13 residues long. Here the CDR3 DNA reads TGTGCCAGCGAGAGAGGATCCTACAATGAGCAGTTCTTC. Its protein product is CASERGSYNEQFF.

The rearrangement joins TRBV28 to TRBJ1-3; 9 positions agree with TRBD1. Germline-derived CDR1 and CDR2 are MDHEN and SYDVKM. Trimming removed 3 bases from V and 0 bases from J; junction bases left unmatched: 12. The CDR3 spans 19 residues. CDR3 region: CASSLGGTGIMSSGNTIYF. The CDR3, as DNA: TGTGCCAGCAGTTTGGGGGGGACAGGGATAATGAGCTCTGGAAACACCATATATTTT.